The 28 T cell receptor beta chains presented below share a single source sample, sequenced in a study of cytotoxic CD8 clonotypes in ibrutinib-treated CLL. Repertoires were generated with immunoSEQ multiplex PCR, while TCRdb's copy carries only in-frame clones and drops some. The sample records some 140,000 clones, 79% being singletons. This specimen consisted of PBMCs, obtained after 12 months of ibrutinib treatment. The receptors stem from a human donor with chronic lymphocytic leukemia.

The CDR3 is CASSLRRGQDQPQHF. The CDR3, as DNA: TGTGCCAGCAGTTTAAGGAGGGGGCAAGATCAGCCCCAGCATTTT. The chain has TRBV27 and TRBJ1-5, with 7 bases identical to TRBD1. The trim removed 2 bases at V and 5 bases at J, leaving 6 bases unmatched. CDR3 length: 15 amino acids. The germline V gene has CDR1 MNHEY and CDR2 SMNVEV (reference sequence).

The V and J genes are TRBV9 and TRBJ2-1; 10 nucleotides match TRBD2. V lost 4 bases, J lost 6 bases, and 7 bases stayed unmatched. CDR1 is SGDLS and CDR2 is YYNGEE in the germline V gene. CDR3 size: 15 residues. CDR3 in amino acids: CASSPRLAGVNEQFF. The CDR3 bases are TGTGCCAGCAGCCCCCGACTAGCGGGCGTCAATGAGCAGTTCTTC. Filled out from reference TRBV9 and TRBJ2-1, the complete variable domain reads DSGVTQTPKHLITATGQRVTLRCSPRSGDLSVYWYQQSLDQGLQFLIQYYNGEERAKGNILERFSAQQFPDLHSELNLSSLELGDSALYFCASSPRLAGVNEQFFGPGTRLTVL.

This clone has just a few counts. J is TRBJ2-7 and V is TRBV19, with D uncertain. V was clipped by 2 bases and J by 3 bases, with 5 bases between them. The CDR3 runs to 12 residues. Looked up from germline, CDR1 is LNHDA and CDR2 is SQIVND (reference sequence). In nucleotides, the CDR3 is TGTGCCAGTAGTATACGAGGCTACGAGCAGTACTTC. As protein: CASSIRGYEQYF.

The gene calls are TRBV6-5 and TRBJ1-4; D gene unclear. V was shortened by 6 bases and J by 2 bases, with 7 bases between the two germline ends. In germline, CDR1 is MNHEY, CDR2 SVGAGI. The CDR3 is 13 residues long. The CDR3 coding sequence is TGTGCCAGCAGGGTACCGACTAATGAAAAACTGTTTTTT. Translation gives CASRVPTNEKLFF.

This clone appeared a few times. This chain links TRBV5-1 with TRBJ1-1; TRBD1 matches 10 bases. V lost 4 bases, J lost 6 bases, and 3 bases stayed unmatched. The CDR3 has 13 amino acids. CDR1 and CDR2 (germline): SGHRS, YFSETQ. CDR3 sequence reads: CASSAGTGAEAFF. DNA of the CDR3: TGCGCCAGCAGCGCCGGGACAGGGGCTGAAGCTTTCTTT. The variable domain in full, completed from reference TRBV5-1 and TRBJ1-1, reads KAGVTQTPRYLIKTRGQQVTLSCSPISGHRSVSWYQQTPGQGLQFLFEYFSETQRNKGNFPGRFSGRQFSNSRSEMNVSTLELGDSALYLCASSAGTGAEAFFGQGTRLTVV.

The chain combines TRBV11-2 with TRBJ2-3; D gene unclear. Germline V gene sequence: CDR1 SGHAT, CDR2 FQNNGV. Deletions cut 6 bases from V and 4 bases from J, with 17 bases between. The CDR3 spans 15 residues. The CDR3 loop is CASSFGLRAPDTQYF. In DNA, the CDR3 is TGTGCCAGCAGTTTCGGTCTAAGGGCCCCAGATACGCAGTATTTT.

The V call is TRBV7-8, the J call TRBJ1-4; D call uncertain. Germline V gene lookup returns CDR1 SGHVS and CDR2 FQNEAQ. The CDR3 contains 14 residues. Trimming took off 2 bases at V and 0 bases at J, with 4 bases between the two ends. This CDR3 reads CASSLFATNEKLFF. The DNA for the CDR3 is TGTGCCAGCAGCTTATTTGCAACTAATGAAAAACTGTTTTTT.

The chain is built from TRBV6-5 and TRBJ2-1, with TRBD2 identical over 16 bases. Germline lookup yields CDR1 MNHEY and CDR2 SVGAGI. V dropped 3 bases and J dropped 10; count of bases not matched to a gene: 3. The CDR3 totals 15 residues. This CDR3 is CASSYGTSGRVEQFF. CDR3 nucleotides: TGTGCCAGCAGTTATGGGACTAGCGGGAGGGTGGAGCAGTTCTTC.

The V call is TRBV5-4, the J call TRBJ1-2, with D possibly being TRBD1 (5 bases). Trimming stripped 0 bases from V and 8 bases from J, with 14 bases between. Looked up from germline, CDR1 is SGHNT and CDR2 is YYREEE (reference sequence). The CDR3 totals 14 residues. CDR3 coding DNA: TGTGCCAGCAGCTTGGTTCTTTCTCAGGGAGGCTACACCTTC. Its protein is CASSLVLSQGGYTF. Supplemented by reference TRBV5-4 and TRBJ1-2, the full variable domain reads ETGVTQSPTHLIKTRGQQVTLRCSSQSGHNTVSWYQQALGQGPQFIFQYYREEENGRGNFPPRFSGLQFPNYSSELNVNALELDDSALYLCASSLVLSQGGYTFGSGTRLTVV.

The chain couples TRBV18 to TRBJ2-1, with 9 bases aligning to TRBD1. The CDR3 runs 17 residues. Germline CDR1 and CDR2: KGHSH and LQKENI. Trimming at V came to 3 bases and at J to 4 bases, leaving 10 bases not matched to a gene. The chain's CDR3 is CASSPTSGTGPYNEQFF. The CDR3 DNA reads TGTGCCAGCTCACCCACCTCCGGGACAGGGCCATACAATGAGCAGTTCTTC.

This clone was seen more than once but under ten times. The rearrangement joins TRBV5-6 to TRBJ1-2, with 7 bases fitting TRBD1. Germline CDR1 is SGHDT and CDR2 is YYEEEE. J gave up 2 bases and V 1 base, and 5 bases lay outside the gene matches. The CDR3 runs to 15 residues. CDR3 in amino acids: CASSLLDRDNYGYTF. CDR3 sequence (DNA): TGTGCCAGCAGCTTGCTTGACAGGGACAACTATGGCTACACCTTC.

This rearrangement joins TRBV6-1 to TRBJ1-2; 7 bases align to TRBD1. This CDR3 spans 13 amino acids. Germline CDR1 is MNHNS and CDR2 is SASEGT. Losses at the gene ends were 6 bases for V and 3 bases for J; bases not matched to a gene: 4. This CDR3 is CASRAGTDYGYTF. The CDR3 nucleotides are TGTGCCAGCAGGGCCGGGACAGACTATGGCTACACCTTC.

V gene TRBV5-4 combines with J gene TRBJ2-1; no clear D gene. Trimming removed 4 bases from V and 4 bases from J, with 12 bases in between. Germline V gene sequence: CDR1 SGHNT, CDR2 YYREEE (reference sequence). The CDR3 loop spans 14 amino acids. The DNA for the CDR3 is TGTGCCAGCAGCCCCAATCCGGGTTACAATGAGCAGTTCTTC. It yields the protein CASSPNPGYNEQFF.

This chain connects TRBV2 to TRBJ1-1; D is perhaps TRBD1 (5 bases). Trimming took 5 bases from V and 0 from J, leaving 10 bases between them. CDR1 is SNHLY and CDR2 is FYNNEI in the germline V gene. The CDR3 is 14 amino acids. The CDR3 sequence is CASSMTRVNTEAFF. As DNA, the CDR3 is TGTGCCAGCAGTATGACCAGGGTGAACACTGAAGCTTTCTTT.

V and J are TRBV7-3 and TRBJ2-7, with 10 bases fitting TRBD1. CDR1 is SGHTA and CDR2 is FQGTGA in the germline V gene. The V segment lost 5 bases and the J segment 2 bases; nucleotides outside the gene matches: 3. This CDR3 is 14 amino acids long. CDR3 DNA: TGTGCCAGCAGCCCAGACAGGGGGCCCTACGAGCAGTACTTC. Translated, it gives CASSPDRGPYEQYF.

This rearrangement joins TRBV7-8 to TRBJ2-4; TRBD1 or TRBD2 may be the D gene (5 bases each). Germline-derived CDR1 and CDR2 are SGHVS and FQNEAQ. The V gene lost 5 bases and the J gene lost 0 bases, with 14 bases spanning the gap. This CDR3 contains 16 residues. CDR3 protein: CASSLTGPLAKNIQYF. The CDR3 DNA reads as TGTGCCAGCAGCCTCACGGGACCACTAGCCAAAAACATTCAGTACTTC.

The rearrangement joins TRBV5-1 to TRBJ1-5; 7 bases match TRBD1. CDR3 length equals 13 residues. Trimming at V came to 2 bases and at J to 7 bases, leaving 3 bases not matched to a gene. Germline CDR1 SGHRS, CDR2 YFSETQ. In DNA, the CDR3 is TGCGCCAGCAGCTTCACAGGGGCGCAGCCCCAGCATTTT. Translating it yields CASSFTGAQPQHF.

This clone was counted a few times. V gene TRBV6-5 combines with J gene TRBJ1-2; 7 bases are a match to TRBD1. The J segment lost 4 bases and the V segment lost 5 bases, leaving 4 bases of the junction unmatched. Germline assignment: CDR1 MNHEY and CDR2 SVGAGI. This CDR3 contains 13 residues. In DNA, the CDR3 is TGTGCCAGCAGTCGGACAGGCGTCTATGGCTACACCTTC. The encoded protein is CASSRTGVYGYTF.

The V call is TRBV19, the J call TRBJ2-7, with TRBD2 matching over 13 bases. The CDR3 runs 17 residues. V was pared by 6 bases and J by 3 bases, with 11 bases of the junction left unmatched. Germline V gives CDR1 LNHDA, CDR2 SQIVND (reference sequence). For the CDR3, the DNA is TGTGCCAGTAGAAACAACGCGAGACTAGCGGGAGGCTACGAGCAGTACTTC. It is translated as CASRNNARLAGGYEQYF.

CDR3 region: CASSNRGNTGELFF. CDR3 nucleotides: TGTGCCAGCAGCAACAGGGGTAACACCGGGGAGCTGTTTTTT. The chain carries TRBV11-2 and TRBJ2-2, with 7 nucleotides matching TRBD1. Germline trimming cut 5 bases from V and 2 bases from J; bases unmatched to any gene: 2. From germline, CDR1 is SGHAT and CDR2 FQNNGV. The CDR3 covers 14 residues.

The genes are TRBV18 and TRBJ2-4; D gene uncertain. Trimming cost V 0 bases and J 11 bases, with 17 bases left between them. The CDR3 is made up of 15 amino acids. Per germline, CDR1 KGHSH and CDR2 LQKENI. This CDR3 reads CASSPPSQKARVQYF. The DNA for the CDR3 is TGTGCCAGCTCACCACCTAGCCAAAAGGCCCGGGTTCAGTACTTC.

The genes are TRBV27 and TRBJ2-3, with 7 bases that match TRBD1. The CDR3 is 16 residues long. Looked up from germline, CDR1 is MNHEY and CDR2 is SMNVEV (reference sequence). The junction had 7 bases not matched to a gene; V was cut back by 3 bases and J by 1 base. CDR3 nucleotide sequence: TGTGCCAGCAGTTTCGTCAGGGGGAGTGGCACAGATACGCAGTATTTT. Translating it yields CASSFVRGSGTDTQYF.

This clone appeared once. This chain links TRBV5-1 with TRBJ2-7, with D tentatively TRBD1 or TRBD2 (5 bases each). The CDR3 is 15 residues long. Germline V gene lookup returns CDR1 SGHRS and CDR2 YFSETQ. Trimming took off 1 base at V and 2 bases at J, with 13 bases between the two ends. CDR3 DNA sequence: TGCGCCAGCAGCTTGTTTGGGGACCGGCCCTACGAGCAGTACTTC. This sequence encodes CASSLFGDRPYEQYF. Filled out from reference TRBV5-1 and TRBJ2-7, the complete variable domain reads KAGVTQTPRYLIKTRGQQVTLSCSPISGHRSVSWYQQTPGQGLQFLFEYFSETQRNKGNFPGRFSGRQFSNSRSEMNVSTLELGDSALYLCASSLFGDRPYEQYFGPGTRLTVT.

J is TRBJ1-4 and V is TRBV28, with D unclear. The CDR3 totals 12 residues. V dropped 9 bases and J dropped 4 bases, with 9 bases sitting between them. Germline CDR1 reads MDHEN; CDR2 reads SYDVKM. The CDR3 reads CASRSLNEKLFF. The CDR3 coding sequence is TGTGCCAGTCGCAGCCTTAATGAAAAACTGTTTTTT.

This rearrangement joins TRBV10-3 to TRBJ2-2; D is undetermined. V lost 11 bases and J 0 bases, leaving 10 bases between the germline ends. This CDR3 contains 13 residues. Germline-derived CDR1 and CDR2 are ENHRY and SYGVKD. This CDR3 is CAAGAPNTGELFF. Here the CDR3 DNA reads TGTGCCGCCGGCGCACCGAACACCGGGGAGCTGTTTTTT.

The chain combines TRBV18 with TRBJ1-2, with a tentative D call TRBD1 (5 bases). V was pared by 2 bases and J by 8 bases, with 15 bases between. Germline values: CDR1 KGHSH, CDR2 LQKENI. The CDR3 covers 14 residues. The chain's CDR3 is CASSPGTSFVGYTF. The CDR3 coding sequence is TGTGCCAGCTCACCAGGGACGTCCTTCGTAGGCTACACCTTC.

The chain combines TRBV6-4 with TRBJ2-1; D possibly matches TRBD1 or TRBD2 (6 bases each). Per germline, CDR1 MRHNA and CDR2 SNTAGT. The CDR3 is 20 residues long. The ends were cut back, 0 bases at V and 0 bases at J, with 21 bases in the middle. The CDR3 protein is CASSDSTGSLGGRSYNEQFF. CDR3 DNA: TGTGCCAGCAGTGACTCCACAGGGTCCCTCGGGGGACGCTCCTACAATGAGCAGTTCTTC.

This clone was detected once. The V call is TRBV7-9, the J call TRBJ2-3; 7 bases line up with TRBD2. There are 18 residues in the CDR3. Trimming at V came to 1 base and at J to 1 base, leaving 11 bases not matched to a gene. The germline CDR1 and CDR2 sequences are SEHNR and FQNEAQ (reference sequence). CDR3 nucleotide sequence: TGTGCCAGCAGCTTAGTCGGGACTACCAACCCCCGCACAGATACGCAGTATTTT. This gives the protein CASSLVGTTNPRTDTQYF.